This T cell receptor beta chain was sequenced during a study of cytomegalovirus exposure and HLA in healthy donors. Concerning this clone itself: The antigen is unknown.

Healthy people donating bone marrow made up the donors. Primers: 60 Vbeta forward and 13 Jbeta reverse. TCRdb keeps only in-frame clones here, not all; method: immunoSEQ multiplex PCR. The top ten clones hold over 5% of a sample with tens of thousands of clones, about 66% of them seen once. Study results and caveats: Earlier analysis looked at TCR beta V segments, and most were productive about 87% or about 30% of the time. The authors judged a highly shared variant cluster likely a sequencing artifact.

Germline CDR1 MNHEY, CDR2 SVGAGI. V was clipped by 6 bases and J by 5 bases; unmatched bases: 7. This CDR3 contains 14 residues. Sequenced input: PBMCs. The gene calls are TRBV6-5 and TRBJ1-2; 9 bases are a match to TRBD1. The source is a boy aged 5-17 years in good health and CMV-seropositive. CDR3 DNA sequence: TGTGCCAGCAGCTCGGGACAGGGCTTTTATGGCTACACCTTC. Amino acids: CASSSGQGFYGYTF.